These 24 T cell receptor beta chains share one sample of origin, sequenced in a study of tumor and adjacent non-tumor tissue in lung cancer. The template was RNA from unsorted bulk tissue. TCRbeta libraries were built with three rounds of nested PCR, modified from ARM-PCR. Each CDR3 protein gets one entry after TCRdb re-called the multiplex PCR reads with MiXCR. This sample has about 140,000 distinct CDR3 sequences, with 66% found just once. Sample: lung tumor tissue. Receptors were obtained from a man aged 55-75 years with small cell lung cancer.

As concerns this clonotype: With a much larger clone just one base away, this may be a read error. The V gene is TRBV29-1, the J gene TRBJ1-2; TRBD1 aligns across 7 bases. J lost 10 bases, V lost 7 bases, and 12 bases had no gene match. The CDR3 covers 12 residues. CDR1 is SQVTM, CDR2 ANQGSEA, per germline. Here the CDR3 reads CSAKGDSLDYTF. CDR3 in DNA: TGCAGCGCCAAGGGGGACAGCCTTGACTACACCTTC.

V gene TRBV20-1 combines with J gene TRBJ1-1; no clear D gene. V lost 1 base, J lost 1 base, and 10 bases lay in between. The germline V gene has CDR1 DFQATT and CDR2 SNEGSKA (reference sequence). The CDR3 extends over 14 amino acids. Here the CDR3 reads CSARVHGGNTEAFF. The CDR3 bases are TGCAGTGCTAGAGTCCACGGCGGGAACACTGAAGCTTTCTTT.

The chain employs TRBV29-1 and TRBJ2-5; D not resolved. Between the trimmed V and J ends, which lost 8 bases and 5 bases, there was a span of 15 bases. CDR1 SQVTM and CDR2 ANQGSEA come from the germline V gene. The length of the CDR3 is 12 residues. This CDR3 is CSTEERVETQYF. DNA of the CDR3: TGCAGCACCGAGGAGAGAGTGGAGACCCAGTACTTC.

Regarding this clonotype: With a much larger clone just one base away, this may be a read error. V is TRBV20-1 and J is TRBJ2-3; no firm D call. CDR3 size: 11 residues. Germline assignment: CDR1 DFQATT and CDR2 SNEGSKA (reference sequence). CDR3 in amino acids: CSAGRMDTKYF. CDR3 bases: TGCAGTGCTGGTCGCATGGATACGAAGTATTTT.

Worth noting for this clonotype: A read error may produce the germline difference seen at one junction end. The V call is TRBV20-1, the J call TRBJ2-3; TRBD2 is a possible D gene (7 bases). CDR1 and CDR2 from the germline V gene are DFQATT and SNEGSKA (reference sequence). This CDR3 region has 15 residues. Here the CDR3 DNA reads TGTAGTGCTAGCCCAGCGGGAAGGGGGGCAGATACGCAGTATTTT. Encoded protein: CSASPAGRGADTQYF.

On this clonotype itself: This sequence may be a read error, since a much larger clone differs from it by one base. The CDR3 DNA follows: TGCAGCGCCGTAGGGGGTCGATTAAACAAAAACATTCAGTACTTC. The encoded protein is CSAVGGRLNKNIQYF. The chain joins TRBV29-1 to TRBJ2-4; D possibly corresponds to TRBD1 (6 bases). Germline V gives CDR1 SQVTM, CDR2 ANQGSEA. Trimming left V 7 bases short and J 3 bases short, with 19 bases between. The CDR3 has 15 residues.

This rearrangement joins TRBV10-3 to TRBJ1-1; D gene unclear. CDR1 is ENHRY and CDR2 is SYGVKD in the germline V gene. CDR3 length: 13 amino acids. V lost 10 bases to trimming and J lost 1 base, with 13 bases between them. CDR3 sequence: CASHEWRNTEAFF. The DNA of the CDR3 is TGTGCCAGTCATGAATGGAGGAACACTGAAGCTTTCTTT.

Remarks on this clonotype: An end of the junction differs from the germline gene, which may be a read error. The genes are TRBV28 and TRBJ2-3, with TRBD2 identical over 7 bases. The CDR3 totals 14 residues. CDR1 and CDR2 from the germline V gene are MDHEN and SYDVKM. The CDR3 region is CGSTSLASADTHYF. As DNA, the CDR3 is TGTGGCAGCACCTCACTAGCGTCGGCAGATACGCATTATTTT.

This clonotype came up a few times. Since a much larger clone is just one base distant, this may be a read error. The J gene is TRBJ2-4, the V gene TRBV6-6; D unclear. Germline V gene sequence: CDR1 MNHNY, CDR2 SVGAGI (reference sequence). There are 17 residues in the CDR3. V was pared by 2 bases and J by 8 bases, with 22 bases between. CDR3 coding DNA: TGTGCCAGCAGTTACGGTTCTGGTTCGGCAAGACTCTACATTCAGTACTTC. Translation: CASSYGSGSARLYIQYF.

Only one count was recorded for this clonotype. J is TRBJ1-1 and V is TRBV11-3, with D tentatively TRBD1 (5 bases). V dropped 1 base and J dropped 5 bases, with 14 bases sitting between them. The CDR3 has 15 amino acids. Per the germline V gene, CDR1 is SGHNT and CDR2 is YENEEA. The CDR3 here is CASSLGRQSKTEAFF. DNA for the CDR3: TGTGCCAGCAGCTTAGGTCGACAGAGTAAGACTGAAGCTTTCTTT.

This clonotype was detected ten times or more. DNA for the CDR3: TGCAGCGTTCGTAGGGGGGTTGGAGAGACCCAGTACTTC. This gives the protein CSVRRGVGETQYF. The J gene is TRBJ2-5, the V gene TRBV29-1, with D perhaps assigned TRBD1 or TRBD2 (6 bases each). This CDR3 is built from 13 residues. The germline V and J ends were trimmed by 5 bases and 4 bases, with 14 bases remaining between them. Germline V CDR1 and CDR2: SQVTM, ANQGSEA.

The chain is built from TRBV6-2 or TRBV6-3 and TRBJ1-1; the D gene is possibly TRBD1 (5 bases). Germline V CDR1 and CDR2: MNHEY, SVGEGT. The ends were cut back, 4 bases at V and 4 bases at J, with 13 bases in the middle. The CDR3 totals 14 residues. The CDR3 DNA sequence: TGTGCCAGCAGTTTGACGGGGGAGAGCACTGAAGCTTTCTTT. Protein sequence: CASSLTGESTEAFF.

This chain links TRBV7-8 with TRBJ2-7; D is unclear. CDR1 and CDR2 from the germline V gene are SGHVS and FQNEAQ. V was pared by 4 bases and J by 4 bases, with 11 bases between. The CDR3 is 13 amino acids. CDR3 bases: TGTGCCAGCAGCTGGAGAGAATCGTACGAGCAGTACTTC. Translation: CASSWRESYEQYF.

As to this clonotype: The junction departs from the called germline gene at one end, perhaps through a read error. V is TRBV5-4 and J is TRBJ2-3; TRBD2 aligns across 8 bases. The V gene's germline CDR1 is SGHNT and CDR2 YYREEE (reference sequence). This CDR3 region has 16 residues. CDR3 sequence reads: CASSLMVSGGLDTRYF. CDR3 bases: TGTGCCAGCAGCTTGATGGTTTCGGGAGGGTTAGATACGCGGTATTTT.

The V and J genes are TRBV7-9 and TRBJ2-1, with 14 nucleotides matching TRBD2. Trimming took 5 bases from V and 4 from J; bases not matched to a gene: 7. CDR3 size: 17 residues. The germline CDR1 and CDR2 sequences are SEHNR and FQNEAQ (reference sequence). The CDR3 region has the DNA TGTGCCAGCAGCGCAAGACTAGCGGGAGGGCGGTACAATGAGCAGTTCTTC. Its translation: CASSARLAGGRYNEQFF. Drawing the rest from reference TRBV7-9 and TRBJ2-1, the complete variable domain is DTGVSQNPRHKITKRGQNVTFRCDPISEHNRLYWYRQTLGQGPEFLTYFQNEAQLEKSRLLSDRFSAERPKGSFSTLEIQRTEQGDSAMYLCASSARLAGGRYNEQFFGPGTRLTVL.

A remark on this clonotype: Given a much more abundant clone one base away, this may be a read error. V gene TRBV20-1 combines with J gene TRBJ1-5; D remains unclear. The CDR3 runs 12 residues. The germline V gene has CDR1 DFQATT and CDR2 SNEGSKA (reference sequence). This chain's CDR3 is CSARETNQPRHF. The CDR3 DNA follows: TGCAGTGCTAGAGAGACTAATCAGCCCCGGCATTTT.

This chain joins TRBV28 and TRBJ2-5; tentatively, D is TRBD2 (6 bases). Germline V lookup: CDR1 MDHEN, CDR2 SYDVKM. Trimming pared 5 bases from V and 4 bases from J, leaving 20 bases between. The CDR3 runs to 16 residues. In nucleotides, the CDR3 is TGTGCCAGCAGTCTTCATAACAGGAGGGCCCGAGAGACCCAGTACTTC. Its translation: CASSLHNRRARETQYF.

This clonotype was seen a few times. A clone one base away is much larger, so this may be a read error. V is TRBV14 and J is TRBJ2-3; no firm D call. V was pared by 0 bases and J by 5 bases, with 18 bases between. The CDR3 is 17 residues long. Germline V lookup: CDR1 SGHDN, CDR2 FVKESK. The CDR3 bases are TGTGCCAGCAGCCAAGATTTGGTGGGCGCTCTCAGAGATACGCAGTATTTT. As protein: CASSQDLVGALRDTQYF. Using reference TRBV14 and TRBJ2-3 for the parts outside the CDR3, the full variable domain is EAGVTQFPSHSVIEKGQTVTLRCDPISGHDNLYWYRRVMGKEIKFLLHFVKESKQDESGMPNNRFLAERTGGTYSTLKVQPAELEDSGVYFCASSQDLVGALRDTQYFGPGTRLTVL.

As regards this clonotype: This CDR3 fails to terminate in the conserved phenylalanine or tryptophan, so it likely reflects a read error. This sequence joins TRBV11-2 and TRBJ2-3; D is ambiguous. The germline V gene has CDR1 SGHAT and CDR2 FQNNGV. V lost 9 bases and J 3 bases, leaving 13 bases between the germline ends. The CDR3 totals 13 residues. In nucleotides, the CDR3 is TGTGCCAGTAGGTCGTACGTTACAGATACGCAGTATCTT. Amino acid sequence: CASRSYVTDTQYL.

This chain uses TRBV5-1 with TRBJ1-1; D is unresolved. CDR3 length: 14 amino acids. Trimming shortened V by 3 bases and J by 0 bases, and 9 bases separated the two germline ends. From germline, CDR1 is SGHRS and CDR2 YFSETQ. Here the CDR3 reads CASSSGPVNTEAFF. In DNA, the CDR3 is TGCGCCAGCAGCTCCGGACCGGTGAACACTGAAGCTTTCTTT.

V gene TRBV20-1 combines with J gene TRBJ2-7; 11 bases agree with TRBD1. Germline trimming cut 5 bases from V and 6 bases from J; bases unmatched to any gene: 9. The CDR3 has 14 residues. CDR1 is DFQATT and CDR2 is SNEGSKA in the germline V gene (reference sequence). CDR3: CSASGQGDSGEQYF. The CDR3 DNA follows: TGCAGTGCTTCGGGACAGGGGGATTCGGGCGAGCAGTACTTC.

This clonotype appeared a few times. The chain uses TRBV5-1 and TRBJ2-7; 7 bases align to TRBD2. Germline V gives CDR1 SGHRS, CDR2 YFSETQ. This CDR3 contains 15 residues. The J segment lost 0 bases and the V segment lost 3 bases, leaving 6 bases of the junction unmatched. In DNA, the CDR3 is TGCGCCAGCAGCTCCCTCGGGGGGTACTCCTACGAGCAGTACTTC. Amino acids: CASSSLGGYSYEQYF.

The sample holds one count of this clonotype. A read error may produce the germline difference seen at one junction end. V usage is TRBV6-6 and J usage is TRBJ2-7, with 7 bases aligning to TRBD2. Germline values: CDR1 MNHNY, CDR2 SVGAGI (reference sequence). The length of the CDR3 is 18 residues. CDR3 in DNA: TGTGCCAGCAGTTACTCGGGGCTCGCTAGCGGTAAACCCTACGAGCAGCACTTC. The encoded protein is CASSYSGLASGKPYEQHF.

As concerns this clonotype: A single base separates this from a much larger clone, so it may be a read error. V gene TRBV6-5 combines with J gene TRBJ2-7; 7 bases fit TRBD1. J was trimmed by 2 bases and V by 7 bases; bases with no gene match: 8. This CDR3 contains 14 residues. Germline loops: CDR1 MNHEY, CDR2 SVGAGI. CDR3 coding DNA: TGTGCCAGCAATAAGTGGGACAGACCCTACGAGCAGTACTTC. It encodes CASNKWDRPYEQYF.